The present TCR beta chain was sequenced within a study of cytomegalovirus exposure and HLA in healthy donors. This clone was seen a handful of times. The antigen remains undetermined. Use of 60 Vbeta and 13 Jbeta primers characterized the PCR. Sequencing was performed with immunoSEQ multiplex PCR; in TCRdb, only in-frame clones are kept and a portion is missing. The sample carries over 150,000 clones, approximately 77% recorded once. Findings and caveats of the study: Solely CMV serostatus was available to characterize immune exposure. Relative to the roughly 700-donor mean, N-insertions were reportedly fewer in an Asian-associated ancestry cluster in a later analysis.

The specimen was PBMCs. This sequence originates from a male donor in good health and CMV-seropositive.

Here the CDR3 reads CASSGQGRANEKLFF. CDR3 nucleotides: TGTGCCAGCAGCGGACAGGGAAGGGCTAATGAAAAACTGTTTTTT. V and J are TRBV2 and TRBJ1-4; 8 bases match TRBD1. V lost 6 bases and J lost 3; bases outside the gene matches: 6. The CDR3 has 15 amino acids. Germline V gene data show CDR1 as SNHLY and CDR2 as FYNNEI.